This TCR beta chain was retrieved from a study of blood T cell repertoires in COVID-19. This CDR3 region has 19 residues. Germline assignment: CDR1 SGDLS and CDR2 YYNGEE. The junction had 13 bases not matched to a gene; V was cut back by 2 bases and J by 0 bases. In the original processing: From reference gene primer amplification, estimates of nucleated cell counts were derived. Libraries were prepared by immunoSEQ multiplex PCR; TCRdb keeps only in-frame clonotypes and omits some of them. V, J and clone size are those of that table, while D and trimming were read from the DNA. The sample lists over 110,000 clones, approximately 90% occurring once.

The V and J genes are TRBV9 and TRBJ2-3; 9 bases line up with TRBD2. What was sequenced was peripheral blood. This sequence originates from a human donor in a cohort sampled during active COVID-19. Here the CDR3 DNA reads TGTGCCAGCAGCGTCCGGGGACTAGCACGGTTAGAAAGCACAGATACGCAGTATTTT. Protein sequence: CASSVRGLARLESTDTQYF.